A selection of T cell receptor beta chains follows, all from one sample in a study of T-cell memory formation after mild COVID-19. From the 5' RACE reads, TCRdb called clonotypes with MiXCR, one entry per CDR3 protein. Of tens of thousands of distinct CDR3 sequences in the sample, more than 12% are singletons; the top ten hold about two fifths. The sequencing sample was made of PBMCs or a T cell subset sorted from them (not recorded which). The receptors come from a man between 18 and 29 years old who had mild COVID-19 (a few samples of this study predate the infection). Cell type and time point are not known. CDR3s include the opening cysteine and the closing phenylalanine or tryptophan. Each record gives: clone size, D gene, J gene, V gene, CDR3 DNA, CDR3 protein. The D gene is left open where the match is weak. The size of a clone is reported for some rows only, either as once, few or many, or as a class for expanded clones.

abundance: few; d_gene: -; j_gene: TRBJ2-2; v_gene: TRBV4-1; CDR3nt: TGCGCCAGCAGCCTTTCCTTAGGGGCCGGGGAGCTGTTTTTT; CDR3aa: CASSLSLGAGELFF
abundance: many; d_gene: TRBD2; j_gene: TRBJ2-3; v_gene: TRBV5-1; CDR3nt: TGCGCCAGCAGCTTGTTCCCTAGCGGGGGAACAGATACGCAGTATTTT; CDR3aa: CASSLFPSGGTDTQYF
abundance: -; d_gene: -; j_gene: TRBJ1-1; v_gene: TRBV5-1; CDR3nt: TGCGCCAGCAGCCAAACAGGTTTTGTCTCTCATGAAGCTTTCTTT; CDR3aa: CASSQTGFVSHEAFF
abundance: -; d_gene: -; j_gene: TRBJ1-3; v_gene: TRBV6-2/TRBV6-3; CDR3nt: TGTGCCAGCAGTTTCGTCCGACAGAGCTCTGGAAACACCATATATTTT; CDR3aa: CASSFVRQSSGNTIYF
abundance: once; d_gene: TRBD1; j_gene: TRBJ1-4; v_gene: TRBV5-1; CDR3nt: TGCGCCAGCAGCGTTGACAGGGGCTATGAAAAACTGTTTTTT; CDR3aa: CASSVDRGYEKLFF
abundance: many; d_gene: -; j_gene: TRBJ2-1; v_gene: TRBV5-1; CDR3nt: TGCGCCAGCAGCTTAACGGGGACCTACAATGAGCAGTTCTTC; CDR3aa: CASSLTGTYNEQFF
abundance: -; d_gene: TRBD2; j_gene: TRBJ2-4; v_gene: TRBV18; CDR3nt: TGTGCCAGCTCACCACTCCGGAGCGGGGGTGCCAAAAACATTCAGTACTTC; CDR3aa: CASSPLRSGGAKNIQYF
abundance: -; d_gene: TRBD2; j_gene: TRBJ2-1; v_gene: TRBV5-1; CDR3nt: TGCGCCAGCAGCTTCCGACTAGCCGATGAGCAGTTCTTC; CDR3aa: CASSFRLADEQFF
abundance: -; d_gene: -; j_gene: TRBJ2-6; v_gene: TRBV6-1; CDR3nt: TGTGCCAGCAGTCTACAAAGATCTGGGGCCAACGTCCTGACTTTC; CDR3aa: CASSLQRSGANVLTF
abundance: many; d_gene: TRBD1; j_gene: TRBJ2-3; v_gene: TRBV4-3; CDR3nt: TGCGCCAGCAGCCAAGAATGGGACAGGGCCCAAGATACGCAGTATTTT; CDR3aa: CASSQEWDRAQDTQYF
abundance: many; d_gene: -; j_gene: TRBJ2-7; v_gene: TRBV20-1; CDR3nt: TGCAGTGCTAGAGATGATTTGGAAGGGAAGGGCTACGAGCAGTACTTC; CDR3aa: CSARDDLEGKGYEQYF
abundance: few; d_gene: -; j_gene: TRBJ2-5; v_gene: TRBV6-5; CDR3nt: TGTGCCAGCAGTTACTTGTTCGGGGGAAAAGAGACCCAGTACTTC; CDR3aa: CASSYLFGGKETQYF
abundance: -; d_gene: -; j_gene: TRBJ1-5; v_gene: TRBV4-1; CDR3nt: TGCGCCAGCAGCGCGACAAACTCACCGGGACAGCATTTT; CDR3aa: CASSATNSPGQHF
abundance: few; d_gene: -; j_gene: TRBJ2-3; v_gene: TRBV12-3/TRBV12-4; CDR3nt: TGTGCCACCCTGGGGACAGATACGCAGTATTTT; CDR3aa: CATLGTDTQYF
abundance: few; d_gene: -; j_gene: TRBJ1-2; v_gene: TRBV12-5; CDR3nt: TGTGCTAGTGGTTTGAGTGGGGGCGCGGACTATGGCTACACCTTC; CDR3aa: CASGLSGGADYGYTF
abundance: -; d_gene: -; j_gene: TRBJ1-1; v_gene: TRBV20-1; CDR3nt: TGCAGTGCTAGGACTCCGGGATTGGGCACTGAAGCTTTCTTT; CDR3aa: CSARTPGLGTEAFF
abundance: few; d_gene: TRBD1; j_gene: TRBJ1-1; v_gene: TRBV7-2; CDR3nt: TGTGCCAGCAGCCGGGCGGTCGAGAGGACAGGCTTGGTGAACACTGAAGCTTTCTTT; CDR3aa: CASSRAVERTGLVNTEAFF
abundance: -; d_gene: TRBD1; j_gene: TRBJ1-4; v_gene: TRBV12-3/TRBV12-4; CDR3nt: TGTGCCAGCAGTGCCTTGGGGACAGGGGATGAAAAACTGTTTTTT; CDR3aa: CASSALGTGDEKLFF
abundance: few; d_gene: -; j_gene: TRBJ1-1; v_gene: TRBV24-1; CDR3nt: TGTGCCACCAGTGATTTTCGCTACCTCCGAACTGAAGCTTTCTTT; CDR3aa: CATSDFRYLRTEAFF
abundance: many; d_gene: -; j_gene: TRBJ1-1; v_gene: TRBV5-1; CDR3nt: TGCGCCAGCAGCCTGAGGGGTGGTGACACTGAAGCTTTCTTT; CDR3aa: CASSLRGGDTEAFF
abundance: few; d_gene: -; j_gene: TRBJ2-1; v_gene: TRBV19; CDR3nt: TGTGCCAGTAGGAAGGCCGGACTCAATGAGCAGTTCTTC; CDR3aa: CASRKAGLNEQFF
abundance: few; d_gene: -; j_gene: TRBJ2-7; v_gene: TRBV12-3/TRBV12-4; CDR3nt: TGTGCCAGCAGTTTAGTCAGTACCTACGAGCAGTACTTC; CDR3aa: CASSLVSTYEQYF
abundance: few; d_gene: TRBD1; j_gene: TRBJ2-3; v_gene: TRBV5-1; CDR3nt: TGCGCCAGCAGCTGGCGGGACAGGGGAACAGATACGCAGTATTTT; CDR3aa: CASSWRDRGTDTQYF
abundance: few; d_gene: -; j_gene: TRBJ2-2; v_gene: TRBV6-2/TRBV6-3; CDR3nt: TGTGCCAGCAGTTACGGTAGACACACCGGGGAGCTGTTTTTT; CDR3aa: CASSYGRHTGELFF
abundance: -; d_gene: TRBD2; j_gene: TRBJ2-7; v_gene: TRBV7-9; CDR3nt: TGTGCCAGCAGCCCCTCGGTGGCGCGGGGGGCCTACGAGCAGTACTTC; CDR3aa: CASSPSVARGAYEQYF
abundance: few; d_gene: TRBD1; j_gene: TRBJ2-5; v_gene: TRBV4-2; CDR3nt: TGTGCCAGCGCCCAGGGACAGAGGGGGGAGACCCAGTACTTC; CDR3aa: CASAQGQRGETQYF
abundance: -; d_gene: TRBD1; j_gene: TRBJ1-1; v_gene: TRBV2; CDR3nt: TGTGCCAGCAGTGAATGGGTCGACAGGGAGGACACTGAAGCTTTCTTT; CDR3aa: CASSEWVDREDTEAFF
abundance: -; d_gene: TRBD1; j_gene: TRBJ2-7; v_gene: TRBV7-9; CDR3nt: TGTGCCAGCAGCCCTAGGGACAGGGGGAACAGGTACGAGCAGTACTTC; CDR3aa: CASSPRDRGNRYEQYF
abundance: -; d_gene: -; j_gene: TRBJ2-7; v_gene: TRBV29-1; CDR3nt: TGCAGCGTTACCCGGGACAATGACTACGAGCAGTACTTC; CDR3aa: CSVTRDNDYEQYF
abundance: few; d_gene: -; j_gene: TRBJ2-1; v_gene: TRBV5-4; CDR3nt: TGTGCCAGCAGTTACGAGGTCGGGCCTGCCGGCGATGAGCAGTTCTTC; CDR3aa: CASSYEVGPAGDEQFF
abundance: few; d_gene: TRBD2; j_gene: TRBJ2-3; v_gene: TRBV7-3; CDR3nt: TGTGCCAGCAGCCCCTTCGGGGGGGCCGCAGATACGCAGTATTTT; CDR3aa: CASSPFGGAADTQYF
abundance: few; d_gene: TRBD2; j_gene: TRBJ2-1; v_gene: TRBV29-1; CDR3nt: TGCAGCGTTGTCGCGGGGGATCGGAATGAGCAGTTCTTC; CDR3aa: CSVVAGDRNEQFF
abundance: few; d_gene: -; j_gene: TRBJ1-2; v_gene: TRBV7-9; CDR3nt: TGTGCCAGCAGCCCCGGGACAACGTATGGCTACACCTTC; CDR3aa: CASSPGTTYGYTF
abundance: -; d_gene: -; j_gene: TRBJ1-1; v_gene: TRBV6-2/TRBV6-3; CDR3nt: TGTGCCACCAGGAGGGGAATGAACACTGAAGCTTTCTTT; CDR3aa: CATRRGMNTEAFF
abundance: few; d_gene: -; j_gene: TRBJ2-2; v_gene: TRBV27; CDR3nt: TGTGCCAGCAGTTTATCCCACGGGGAGCTGTTTTTT; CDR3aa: CASSLSHGELFF
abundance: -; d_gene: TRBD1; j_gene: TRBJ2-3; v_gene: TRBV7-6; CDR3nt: TGTGCCAGCAGCGAAGGGACAGGGGGTCCAACAGATACGCAGTATTTT; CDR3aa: CASSEGTGGPTDTQYF
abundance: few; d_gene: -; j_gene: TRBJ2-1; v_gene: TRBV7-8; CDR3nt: TGTGCCAGCAGCCGGGGGGCCGACAGGTTCTACAATGAGCAGTTCTTC; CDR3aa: CASSRGADRFYNEQFF
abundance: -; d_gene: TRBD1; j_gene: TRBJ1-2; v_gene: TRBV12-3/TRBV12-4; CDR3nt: TGTGCCAGCACAGGGGGGGCAGGCTGGGACTATGGCTACACCTTC; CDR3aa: CASTGGAGWDYGYTF
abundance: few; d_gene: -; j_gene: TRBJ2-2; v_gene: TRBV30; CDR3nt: TGTGCCTGGACAGAGAACACCGGGGAGCTGTTTTTT; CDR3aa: CAWTENTGELFF
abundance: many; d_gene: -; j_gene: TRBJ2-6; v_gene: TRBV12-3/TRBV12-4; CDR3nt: TGTGCCAGCAGTCCGGACACGGTCTCTGGGGCCAACGTCCTGACTTTC; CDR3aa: CASSPDTVSGANVLTF